The T cell receptor (beta chain) described here comes from a study of blood T cell repertoires in COVID-19. Turning to the study itself: From T cells, B-cell-depleted T cells, or PBMCs came the material, which was cDNA or gDNA.

Across roughly 25 US areas, participants ranged in age from 18 to 89 years. Assignment of participants to cohorts was predicated upon participant-reported clinical history. Profiling relied on immunoSEQ multiplex PCR, and the TCRdb table lists in-frame clones only, not all of them. The sample gives hundreds of thousands of clones, approximately 90% of which show up once; over 0.85% is in the top ten. To note about this clone: Distinct nucleotide sequences in the sample also encode this CDR3.

Trimming took 4 bases from V and 2 from J; bases not matched to a gene: 5. Per the germline V gene, CDR1 is SGHRS and CDR2 is YFSETQ. This CDR3 has 14 residues. This TCR was recovered from a man between 45 and 60 years old who had been exposed to COVID-19. The chain is built from TRBV5-1 and TRBJ2-7; 8 bases fit TRBD1. Material for sequencing was PBMCs or T cells enriched from blood (not recorded which). The CDR3 sequence: CASSPGQGPYEQYF. The CDR3 region has the DNA TGCGCCAGCAGCCCTGGACAGGGCCCCTACGAGCAGTACTTC. The complete variable domain, with remaining parts taken from reference TRBV5-1 and TRBJ2-7, reads KAGVTQTPRYLIKTRGQQVTLSCSPISGHRSVSWYQQTPGQGLQFLFEYFSETQRNKGNFPGRFSGRQFSNSRSEMNVSTLELGDSALYLCASSPGQGPYEQYFGPGTRLTVT.